Sequencing of this T cell receptor beta chain was carried out in a study of CD4 T cells in relation to SARS-CoV-2 and coronaviruses. A few counts support this clone. No antigen is known for it. CD4+ T cells from unexposed donors were obtained before the COVID-19 pandemic (2011-2018). The cells were cultured for about 10 days before CD4+ T cells were isolated. Testing used SARS-CoV-2 S/N and four cold-coronavirus spikes on unexposed-donor CD4+ T cells, cells permitting. The germline V gene encodes CDR1 SNHLY and CDR2 FYNNEI. CDR3 length: 15 amino acids. The ends lost 4 bases at V and 13 bases at J; junction bases unmatched: 12. Some clones are missing from TCRdb's copy, which holds only in-frame ones; the method was immunoSEQ multiplex PCR. The sample has approximately 21,000 clones, around 80% seen once. Study outcomes and limitations: SARS-CoV-2-driven expansion was significantly weaker in crossreactive than monoreactive clones.

The receptor was isolated from a human donor in good health. The chain recombines TRBV2 with TRBJ1-6; 8 positions agree with TRBD1. The source material was CD4+ T cells from PBMCs, cultured in vitro. CDR3 coding DNA: TGTGCCAGCAGTGCAGGGACAGGACCAAACGGGCCCCTCCACTTT. Translation gives CASSAGTGPNGPLHF. Looking up the rest from reference TRBV2 and TRBJ1-6 gives the full variable domain: EPEVTQTPSHQVTQMGQEVILRCVPISNHLYFYWYRQILGQKVEFLVSFYNNEISEKSEIFDDQFSVERPDGSNFTLKIRSTKLEDSAMYFCASSAGTGPNGPLHFGNGTRLTVT.